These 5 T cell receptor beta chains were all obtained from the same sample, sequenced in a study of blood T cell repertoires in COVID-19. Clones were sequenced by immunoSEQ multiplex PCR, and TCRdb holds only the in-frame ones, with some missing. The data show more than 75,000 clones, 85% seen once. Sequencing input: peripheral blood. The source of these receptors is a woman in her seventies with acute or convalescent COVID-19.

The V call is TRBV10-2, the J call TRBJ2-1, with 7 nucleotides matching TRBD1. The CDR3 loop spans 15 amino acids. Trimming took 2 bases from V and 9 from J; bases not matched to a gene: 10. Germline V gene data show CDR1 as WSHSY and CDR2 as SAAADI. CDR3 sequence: CASSETRTGRGEQFF. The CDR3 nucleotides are TGCGCCAGCAGTGAGACCCGGACAGGAAGGGGTGAGCAGTTCTTC.

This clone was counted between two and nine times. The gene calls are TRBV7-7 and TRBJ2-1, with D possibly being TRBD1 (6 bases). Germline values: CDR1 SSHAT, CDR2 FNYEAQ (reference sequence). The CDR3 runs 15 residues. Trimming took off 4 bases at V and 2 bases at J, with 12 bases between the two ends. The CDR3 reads CASSSNREPYNEQFF. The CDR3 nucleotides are TGTGCCAGCAGCTCGAACAGGGAACCCTACAATGAGCAGTTCTTC.

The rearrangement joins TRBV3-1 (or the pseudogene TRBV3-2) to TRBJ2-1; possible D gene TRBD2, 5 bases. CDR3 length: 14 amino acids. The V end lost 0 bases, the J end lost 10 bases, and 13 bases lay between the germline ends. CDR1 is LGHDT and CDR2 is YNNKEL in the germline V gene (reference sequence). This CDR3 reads CASSQDGLAREQFF. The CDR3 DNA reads TGTGCCAGCAGCCAAGATGGTCTAGCTAGAGAGCAGTTCTTC.

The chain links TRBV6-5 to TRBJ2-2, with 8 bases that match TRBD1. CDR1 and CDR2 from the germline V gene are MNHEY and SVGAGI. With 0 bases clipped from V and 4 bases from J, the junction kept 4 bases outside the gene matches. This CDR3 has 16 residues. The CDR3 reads CASSYSQGAFTGELFF. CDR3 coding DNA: TGTGCCAGCAGTTACTCCCAGGGGGCTTTCACCGGGGAGCTGTTTTTT.

The CDR3 here is CASSLLRAQPYQPQHF. The CDR3 DNA sequence: TGTGCCAGCAGCTTATTGCGAGCACAGCCTTATCAGCCCCAGCATTTT. The chain joins TRBV7-8 to TRBJ1-5; D not resolved. The ends were cut back, 2 bases at V and 5 bases at J, with 16 bases in the middle. Germline V gives CDR1 SGHVS, CDR2 FQNEAQ. The CDR3 totals 16 residues.